Below are 22 T cell receptor beta chains sequenced from a single sample in a study of control samples from healthy donors and cancer patients. Clones were read by immunoSEQ multiplex PCR, and TCRdb kept only the in-frame ones, dropping some. The table has approximately 170,000 clones, 80% to 95% seen once. What was sequenced was blood. Receptors originate from a woman aged 55-69 years in good health.

This clone was counted between two and nine times. The rearrangement joins TRBV30 to TRBJ1-5, with TRBD1 identical over 7 bases. Per the germline V gene, CDR1 is GTSNPN and CDR2 is SVGIG (reference sequence). V lost 1 base and J lost 5; bases outside the gene matches: 11. This CDR3 contains 16 residues. CDR3 residues: CAWSERPDREHQPQHF. DNA for the CDR3: TGTGCCTGGAGTGAACGCCCTGACAGGGAACATCAGCCCCAGCATTTT.

The genes are TRBV4-3 and TRBJ1-2; tentatively, D is TRBD1 (5 bases). Germline CDR1 LGHNA, CDR2 YSLEER. CDR3 length: 12 residues. The ends were cut back, 4 bases at V and 7 bases at J, with 10 bases in the middle. The CDR3 loop reads CASSRDSGGYTF. The CDR3 region has the DNA TGCGCCAGCAGCCGAGACAGTGGTGGCTACACCTTC.

The V gene is TRBV18, the J gene TRBJ1-2; D gene uncertain. Looked up from germline, CDR1 is KGHSH and CDR2 is LQKENI. The V and J ends lost 1 base and 2 bases respectively, with 5 bases between them. CDR3 length equals 13 residues. For the CDR3, the DNA is TGTGCCAGCTCACCACAGAACAACTATGGCTACACCTTC. It translates to CASSPQNNYGYTF.

The chain is built from TRBV7-9 and TRBJ1-4, with D uncertain. This CDR3 region has 16 residues. Germline loops: CDR1 SEHNR, CDR2 FQNEAQ (reference sequence). Between the trimmed V and J ends, which lost 4 bases and 3 bases, there was a span of 15 bases. This chain's CDR3 is CASSSGPAWANEKLFF. CDR3 nucleotides: TGTGCCAGCAGCTCCGGGCCCGCTTGGGCTAATGAAAAACTGTTTTTT.

This chain links TRBV10-3 with TRBJ1-1; D uncertain. In germline, CDR1 is ENHRY, CDR2 SYGVKD. Trimming stripped 3 bases from V and 9 bases from J, with 17 bases between. This CDR3 has 14 amino acids. In nucleotides, the CDR3 is TGTGCCATCAGTGACTCAAGGACTAAACCTCAAGCTTTCTTT. Translation gives CAISDSRTKPQAFF.

The genes are TRBV14 and TRBJ2-1, with TRBD2 matching 10 bases. The CDR3 length is 15 residues. Germline V gene sequence: CDR1 SGHDN, CDR2 FVKESK. Trimming at V came to 2 bases and at J to 8 bases, leaving 6 bases not matched to a gene. CDR3 coding DNA: TGTGCCAGCAGCCAACCAGCGGGGGGGCACTATGAGCAGTTCTTC. It codes for CASSQPAGGHYEQFF.

The J gene is TRBJ1-5, the V gene TRBV18; 9 bases fit TRBD1. With V trimmed by 5 bases and J by 7 bases, 12 bases remained unmatched. Germline CDR1 KGHSH, CDR2 LQKENI. The CDR3 is 16 amino acids. CDR3 nucleotide sequence: TGTGCCAGCTCATCTAACCGGGACAGGGAAGGACAGCCCCAGCATTTT. Encoded protein: CASSSNRDREGQPQHF.

The V gene is TRBV6-5, the J gene TRBJ2-1; 7 bases line up with TRBD2. CDR1 MNHEY and CDR2 SVGAGI come from the germline V gene. J lost 3 bases, V lost 5 bases, and 7 bases had no gene match. The CDR3 is 15 residues long. The CDR3 region has the DNA TGTGCCAGCAGTCTCAGCGGGAACAACTACAATGAGCAGTTCTTC. This codes for CASSLSGNNYNEQFF.

This chain uses TRBV5-1 with TRBJ2-7; D is possibly TRBD2 (6 bases). Germline assignment: CDR1 SGHRS and CDR2 YFSETQ. CDR3 length equals 14 residues. The V and J ends lost 4 bases and 1 base respectively, with 12 bases between them. This chain's CDR3 is CASSEQAGSYEQYF. In DNA, the CDR3 is TGCGCCAGCAGCGAGCAAGCGGGTTCCTACGAGCAGTACTTC.

The rearrangement links TRBV4-3 to TRBJ1-1, with D perhaps matching TRBD1 (5 bases). In germline, CDR1 is LGHNA, CDR2 YSLEER. This CDR3 is 19 amino acids long. The V end was cut by 0 bases, the J end by 3 bases, with 23 bases between. CDR3 sequence reads: CASSQDIISSPDTYTEAFF. As DNA, the CDR3 is TGCGCCAGCAGCCAAGATATCATTTCGTCACCGGACACATACACTGAAGCTTTCTTT.

The chain carries TRBV13 and TRBJ2-7, with D unclear. This CDR3 is built from 14 residues. V lost 5 bases to trimming and J lost 2 bases, with 13 bases between them. Per germline, CDR1 PRHDT and CDR2 FYEKMQ (reference sequence). CDR3 coding DNA: TGTGCCAGCAGCCCCCGGACGGTAACCTACGAGCAGTACTTC. Translating gives CASSPRTVTYEQYF.

This sequence joins TRBV19 and TRBJ2-7; tentative D call: TRBD1 (5 bases). CDR1 LNHDA and CDR2 SQIVND come from the germline V gene (reference sequence). The CDR3 has 13 residues. Between the trimmed V and J ends, which lost 11 bases and 4 bases, there was a span of 18 bases. Here the CDR3 reads CACRAPPAYEQYF. The CDR3 DNA is TGTGCCTGCAGGGCCCCACCCGCTTACGAGCAGTACTTC.

The genes are TRBV6-5 and TRBJ1-2; TRBD1 matches 10 bases. Germline lookup yields CDR1 MNHEY and CDR2 SVGAGI. The CDR3 contains 14 residues. V shed 4 bases and J 8 bases; nucleotides not matched to a gene: 7. CDR3 protein: CASSSGQGVRGYTF. CDR3 nucleotide sequence: TGTGCCAGCAGTTCTGGACAGGGGGTAAGGGGCTACACCTTC.

The V gene is TRBV7-8, the J gene TRBJ2-3; 14 bases agree with TRBD2. This CDR3 spans 16 amino acids. Germline-derived CDR1 and CDR2 are SGHVS and FQNEAQ. V lost 5 bases to trimming and J lost 7 bases; unmatched junction nucleotides: 8. The CDR3 nucleotides are TGTGCCAGCAGCGCCCGGACTAGCGGGGGGCATTATACGCAGTATTTT. Translating gives CASSARTSGGHYTQYF.

The gene calls are TRBV11-2 and TRBJ1-1; no definite D call. Between the trimmed V and J ends, which lost 3 bases and 2 bases, there was a span of 7 bases. This CDR3 spans 13 amino acids. The germline V gene encodes CDR1 SGHAT and CDR2 FQNNGV. Written as DNA, the CDR3 is TGTGCCAGCAGCTTGTTAATCAACACTGAAGCTTTCTTT. This translates into CASSLLINTEAFF.

The V and J genes are TRBV30 and TRBJ1-5; D uncertain. CDR1 is GTSNPN and CDR2 is SVGIG in the germline V gene (reference sequence). The CDR3 loop spans 16 amino acids. Trimming removed 0 bases from V and 0 bases from J, with 12 bases in between. As DNA, the CDR3 is TGTGCCTGGAGTGTAAGTCGGCGTCTTAGCAATCAGCCCCAGCATTTT. This translates into CAWSVSRRLSNQPQHF.

The rearrangement uses TRBV6-5 and TRBJ2-7, with 9 positions matching TRBD2. Germline V gives CDR1 MNHEY, CDR2 SVGAGI. The V segment lost 0 bases and the J segment 6 bases; nucleotides outside the gene matches: 0. The CDR3 consists of 13 residues. CDR3 DNA sequence: TGTGCCAGCAGTTACTCGGGACTAGCCGAGCAGTACTTC. It yields the protein CASSYSGLAEQYF.

This chain connects TRBV30 to TRBJ2-2, with TRBD2 matching over 13 bases. The CDR3 covers 16 residues. From germline, CDR1 is GTSNPN and CDR2 SVGIG (reference sequence). CDR3 amino acids: CASTTSGGAVTGELFF. The CDR3 DNA sequence: TGTGCTTCAACCACTAGCGGGGGGGCCGTCACCGGGGAGCTGTTTTTT. Supplemented by reference TRBV30 and TRBJ2-2, the full variable domain reads SQTIHQWPATLVQPVGSPLSLECTVEGTSNPNLYWYRQAAGRGLQLLFYSVGIGQISSEVPQNLSASRPQDRQFILSSKKLLLSDSGFYLCASTTSGGAVTGELFFGEGSRLTVL.

The chain has TRBV2 and TRBJ1-2; D gene uncertain. The CDR3 totals 15 residues. V was clipped by 0 bases and J by 4 bases, with 12 bases between them. Germline values: CDR1 SNHLY, CDR2 FYNNEI. This CDR3 reads CASSEALVTIYGYTF. DNA of the CDR3: TGTGCCAGCAGTGAAGCGTTAGTCACTATCTATGGCTACACCTTC. The variable domain in full, completed from reference TRBV2 and TRBJ1-2, reads EPEVTQTPSHQVTQMGQEVILRCVPISNHLYFYWYRQILGQKVEFLVSFYNNEISEKSEIFDDQFSVERPDGSNFTLKIRSTKLEDSAMYFCASSEALVTIYGYTFGSGTRLTVV.

This chain joins TRBV7-6 and TRBJ2-3; 8 bases are a match to TRBD1. After removal of 4 bases from V and 0 bases from J, the junction contained 6 bases not matched to a gene. The CDR3 contains 16 residues. Per the germline V gene, CDR1 is SGHVS and CDR2 is FNYEAQ. CDR3 region: CASSSEQGGSTDTQYF. In nucleotides, the CDR3 is TGTGCCAGCAGCTCGGAACAGGGGGGAAGCACAGATACGCAGTATTTT.

V gene TRBV18 combines with J gene TRBJ1-1, with 9 bases matching TRBD1. V lost 2 bases, J lost 2 bases, and 0 bases stayed unmatched. Germline CDR1 and CDR2: KGHSH and LQKENI. The CDR3 loop spans 14 amino acids. The CDR3 sequence: CASSPTGGNTEAFF. The CDR3 DNA reads as TGTGCCAGCTCACCAACAGGGGGCAACACTGAAGCTTTCTTT.

This rearrangement joins TRBV24-1 to TRBJ2-5; D is unresolved. This CDR3 region has 13 residues. Germline V lookup: CDR1 KGHDR, CDR2 SFDVKD. V was cut by 0 bases and J by 0 bases, with 1 base left in between. The CDR3 sequence: CATSDLDQETQYF. For the CDR3, the DNA is TGTGCCACCAGTGATTTGGACCAAGAGACCCAGTACTTC.